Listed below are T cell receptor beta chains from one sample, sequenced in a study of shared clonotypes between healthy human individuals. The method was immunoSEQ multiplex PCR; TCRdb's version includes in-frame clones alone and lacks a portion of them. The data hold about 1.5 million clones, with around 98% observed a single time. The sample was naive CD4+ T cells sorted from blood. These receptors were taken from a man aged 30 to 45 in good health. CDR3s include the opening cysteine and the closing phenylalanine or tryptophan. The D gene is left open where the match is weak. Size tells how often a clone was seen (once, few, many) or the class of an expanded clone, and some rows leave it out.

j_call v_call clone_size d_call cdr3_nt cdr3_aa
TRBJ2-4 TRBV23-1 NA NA TGCGCCAGCCGAGGCTGGGGCAAAAACATTCAGTACTTC CASRGWGKNIQYF
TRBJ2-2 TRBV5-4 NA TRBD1 TGTGCCAGCAGCTTGGTCGGGACAGTTACCGGGGAGCTGTTTTTT CASSLVGTVTGELFF
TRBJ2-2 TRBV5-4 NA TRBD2 TGTGCCAGCAGCTGGGGACTAGCGGATGACACCGGGGAGCTGTTTTTT CASSWGLADDTGELFF
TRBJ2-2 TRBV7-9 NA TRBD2 TGTGCCAGCAGCCCGGGACTAGCCAACACCGGGGAGCTGTTTTTT CASSPGLANTGELFF
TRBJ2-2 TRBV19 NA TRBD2 TGTGCCAGTAGTATGGGTAGCGGGAGGGCCGGGGAGCTGTTTTTT CASSMGSGRAGELFF
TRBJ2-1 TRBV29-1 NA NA TGCAGCGTCCAAACGGGGTACGGTGAGCAGTTCTTC CSVQTGYGEQFF
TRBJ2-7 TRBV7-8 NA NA TGTGCCAGCAGCAAACAGGGTGGCTCCTACGAGCAGTACTTC CASSKQGGSYEQYF
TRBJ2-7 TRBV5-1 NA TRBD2 TGCGCCAGCAGCCGATCAGGGACTAGCGGGAGCTTGGGGCTCGAGCAGTACTTC CASSRSGTSGSLGLEQYF
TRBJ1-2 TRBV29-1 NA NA TGCAGCGTTGACAGACCGAGGGGCTATGGCTACACCTTC CSVDRPRGYGYTF
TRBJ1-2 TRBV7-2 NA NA TGTGCCAGCAGCCCTATTAGCGGGGATGGCTACACCTTC CASSPISGDGYTF
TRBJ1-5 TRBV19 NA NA TGTGCCAGTGGGGTTGAATATAGCAATCAGCCCCAGCATTTT CASGVEYSNQPQHF
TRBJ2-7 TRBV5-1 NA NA TGCGCCAGCAGCCCCCTATGGGCTAGATCCTACGAGCAGTACTTC CASSPLWARSYEQYF
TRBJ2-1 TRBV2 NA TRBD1 TGTGCCAGCAGGCTACGGGACAGGCCCTACAATGAGCAGTTCTTC CASRLRDRPYNEQFF
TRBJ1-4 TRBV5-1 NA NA TGCGCCAGCAGCTTGGGGTCGTTTCGTGAAAAACTGTTTTTT CASSLGSFREKLFF
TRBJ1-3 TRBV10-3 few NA TGTGCCATCAGCCCGCAGGGAGACACCATATATTTT CAISPQGDTIYF
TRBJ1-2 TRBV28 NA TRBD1 TGTGCCAGCAGCTCAGGACAGGGAAGGTCTTATAACTATGGCTACACCTTC CASSSGQGRSYNYGYTF
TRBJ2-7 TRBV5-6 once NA TGTGCCAGCAGCTTGGTGTGGGGGCACGGGGGTTACGAGCAGTACTTC CASSLVWGHGGYEQYF
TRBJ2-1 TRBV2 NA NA TGTGCCAGCAGTGTCGTAGCGGCCGCCTACAATGAGCAGTTCTTC CASSVVAAAYNEQFF